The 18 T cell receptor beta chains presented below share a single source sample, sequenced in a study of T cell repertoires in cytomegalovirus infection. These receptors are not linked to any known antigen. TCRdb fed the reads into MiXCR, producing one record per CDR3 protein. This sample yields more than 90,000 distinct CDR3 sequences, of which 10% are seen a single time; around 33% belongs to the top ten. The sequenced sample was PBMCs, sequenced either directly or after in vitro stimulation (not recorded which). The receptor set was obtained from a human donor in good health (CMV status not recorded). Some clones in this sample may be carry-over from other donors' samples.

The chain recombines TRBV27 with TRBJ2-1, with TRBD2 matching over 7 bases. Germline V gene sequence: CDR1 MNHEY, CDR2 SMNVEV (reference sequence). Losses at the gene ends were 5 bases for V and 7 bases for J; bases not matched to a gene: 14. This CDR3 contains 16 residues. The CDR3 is CASSSREGGSLNEQFF. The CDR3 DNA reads TGTGCCAGCAGTAGTAGGGAGGGCGGGAGTTTGAATGAGCAGTTCTTC.

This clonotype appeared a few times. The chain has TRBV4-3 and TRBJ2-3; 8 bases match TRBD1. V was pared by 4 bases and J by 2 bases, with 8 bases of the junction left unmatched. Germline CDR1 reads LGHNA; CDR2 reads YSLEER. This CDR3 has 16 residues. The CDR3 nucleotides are TGCGCCAGCAGCCTTCCCAGGGGGCAGGACACAGATACGCAGTATTTT. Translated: CASSLPRGQDTDTQYF.

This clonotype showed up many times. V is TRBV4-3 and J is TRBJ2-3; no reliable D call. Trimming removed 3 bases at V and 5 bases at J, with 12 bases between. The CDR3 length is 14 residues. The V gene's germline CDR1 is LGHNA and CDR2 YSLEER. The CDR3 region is CASSQRTGVDTQYF. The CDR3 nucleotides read TGCGCCAGCAGCCAGAGGACGGGTGTAGATACGCAGTATTTT.

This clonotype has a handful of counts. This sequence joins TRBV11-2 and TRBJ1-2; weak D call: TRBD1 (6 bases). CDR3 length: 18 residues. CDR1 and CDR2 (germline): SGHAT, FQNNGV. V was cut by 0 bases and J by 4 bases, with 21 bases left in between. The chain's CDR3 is CASSLDPGEGGAGYGYTF. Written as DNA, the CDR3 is TGTGCCAGCAGCTTAGATCCGGGGGAGGGGGGAGCCGGCTATGGCTACACCTTC.

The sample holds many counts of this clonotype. This chain's CDR3 is CASSELVTPTGELFF. As DNA, the CDR3 is TGTGCCAGCAGTGAATTAGTGACTCCCACCGGGGAGCTGTTTTTT. The V and J genes are TRBV6-1 and TRBJ2-2; D is unclear. This CDR3 contains 15 residues. V was trimmed by 2 bases and J by 4 bases, leaving 11 bases between them. CDR1 is MNHNS, CDR2 SASEGT, per germline.

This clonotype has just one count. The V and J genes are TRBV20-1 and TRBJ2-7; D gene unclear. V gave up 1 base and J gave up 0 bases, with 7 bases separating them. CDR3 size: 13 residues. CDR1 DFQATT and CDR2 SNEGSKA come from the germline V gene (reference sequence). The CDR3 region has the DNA TGCAGTGCTAGAGCGGCAAGCTCCTACGAGCAGTACGTC. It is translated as CSARAASSYEQYV.

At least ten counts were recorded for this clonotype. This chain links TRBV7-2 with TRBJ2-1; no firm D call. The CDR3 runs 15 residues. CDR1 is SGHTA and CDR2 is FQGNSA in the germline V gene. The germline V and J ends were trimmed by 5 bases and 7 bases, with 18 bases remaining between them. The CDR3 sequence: CASSTLVALGNEQFF. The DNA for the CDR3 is TGTGCCAGCAGCACTCTAGTAGCACTCGGGAATGAGCAGTTCTTC.

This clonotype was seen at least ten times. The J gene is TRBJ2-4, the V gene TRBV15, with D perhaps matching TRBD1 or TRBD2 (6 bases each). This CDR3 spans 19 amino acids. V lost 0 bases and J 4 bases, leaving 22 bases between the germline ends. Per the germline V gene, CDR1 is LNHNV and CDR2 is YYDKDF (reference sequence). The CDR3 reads CATSREGGPQGRWKNIQYF. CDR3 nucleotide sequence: TGTGCCACCAGCAGAGAAGGGGGGCCGCAGGGGCGATGGAAAAACATTCAGTACTTC.

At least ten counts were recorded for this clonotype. The CDR3 loop is CASSPSGRGGETQYF. In nucleotides, the CDR3 is TGTGCCAGCAGCCCGAGCGGGAGAGGCGGTGAGACCCAGTACTTC. The chain joins TRBV7-2 to TRBJ2-5; TRBD2 aligns across 8 bases. J was trimmed by 5 bases and V by 5 bases; bases with no gene match: 10. This CDR3 region has 15 residues. CDR1 is SGHTA and CDR2 is FQGNSA in the germline V gene.

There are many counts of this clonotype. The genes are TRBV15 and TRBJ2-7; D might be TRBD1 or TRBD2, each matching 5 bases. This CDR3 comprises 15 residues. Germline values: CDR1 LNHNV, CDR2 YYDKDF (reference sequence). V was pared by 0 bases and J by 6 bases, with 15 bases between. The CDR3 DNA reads TGTGCCACCAGCAGAGATCTAGCAGGGTCGTTCGAGCAGTACGTC. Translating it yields CATSRDLAGSFEQYV.

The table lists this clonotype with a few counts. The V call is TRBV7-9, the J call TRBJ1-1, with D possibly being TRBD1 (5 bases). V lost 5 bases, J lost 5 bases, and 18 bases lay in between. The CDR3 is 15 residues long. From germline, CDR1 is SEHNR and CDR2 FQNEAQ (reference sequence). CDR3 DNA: TGTGCCAGCAGCCCTGCGGGACGGGAGCGGACTGAAGCTTTCTTT. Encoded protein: CASSPAGRERTEAFF.

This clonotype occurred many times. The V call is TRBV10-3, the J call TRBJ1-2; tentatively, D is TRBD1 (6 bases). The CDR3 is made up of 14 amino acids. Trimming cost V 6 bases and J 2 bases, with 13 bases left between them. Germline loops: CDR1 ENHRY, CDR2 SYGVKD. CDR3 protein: CAISENQGNYGYTF. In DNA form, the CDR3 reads TGTGCCATCAGCGAAAATCAGGGGAACTATGGCTACACCTTC.

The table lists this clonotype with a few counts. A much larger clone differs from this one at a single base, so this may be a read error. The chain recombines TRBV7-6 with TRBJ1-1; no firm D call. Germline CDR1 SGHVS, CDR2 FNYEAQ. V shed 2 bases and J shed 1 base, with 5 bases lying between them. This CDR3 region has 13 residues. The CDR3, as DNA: TGTGCCAGCAGCTTAAACCGGAACACTGAAGCTTTCTTT. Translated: CASSLNRNTEAFF.

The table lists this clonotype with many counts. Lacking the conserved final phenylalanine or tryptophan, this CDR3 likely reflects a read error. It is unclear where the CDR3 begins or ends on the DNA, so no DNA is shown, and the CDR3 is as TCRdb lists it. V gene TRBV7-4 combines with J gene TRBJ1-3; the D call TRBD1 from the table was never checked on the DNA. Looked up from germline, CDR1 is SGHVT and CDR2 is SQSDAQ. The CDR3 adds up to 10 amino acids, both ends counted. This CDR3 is CASSYRQGAD.

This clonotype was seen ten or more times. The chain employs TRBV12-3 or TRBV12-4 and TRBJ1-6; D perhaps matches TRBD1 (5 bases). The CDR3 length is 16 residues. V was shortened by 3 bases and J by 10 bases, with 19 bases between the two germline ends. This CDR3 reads CASSFHSGGGYSPLHF. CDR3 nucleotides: TGTGCCAGCAGTTTCCATAGTGGGGGAGGGTACTCACCCCTCCACTTT.

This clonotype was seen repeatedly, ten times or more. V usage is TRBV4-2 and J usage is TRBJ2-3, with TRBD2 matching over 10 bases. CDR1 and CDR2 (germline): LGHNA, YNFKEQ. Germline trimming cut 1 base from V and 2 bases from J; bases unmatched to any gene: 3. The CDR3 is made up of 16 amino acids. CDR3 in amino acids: CASSQASGSPTDTQYF. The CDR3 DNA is TGTGCCAGCAGCCAAGCTAGCGGGAGTCCCACAGATACGCAGTATTTT.

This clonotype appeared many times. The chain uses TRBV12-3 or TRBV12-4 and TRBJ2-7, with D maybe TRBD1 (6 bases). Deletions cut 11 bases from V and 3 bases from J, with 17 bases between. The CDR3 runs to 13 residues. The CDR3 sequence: CASSLGAYYEQYF. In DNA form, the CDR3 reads TGTGCCTCGAGTCTGGGGGCCTACTACGAGCAGTACTTC.

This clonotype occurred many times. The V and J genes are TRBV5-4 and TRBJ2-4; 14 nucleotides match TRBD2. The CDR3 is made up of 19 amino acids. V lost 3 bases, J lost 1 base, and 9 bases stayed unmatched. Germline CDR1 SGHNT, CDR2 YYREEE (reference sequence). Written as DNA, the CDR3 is TGTGCCAGCAGCTCTACCGGGACTAGCGGGAGATTGGCCAAAAACATTCAGTACTTC. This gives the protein CASSSTGTSGRLAKNIQYF.